The 21 T cell receptor beta chains listed next were all sequenced from one sample in a study of T cell responses to AZD1222 COVID-19 vaccine. The assay was immunoSEQ multiplex PCR, and TCRdb's table has in-frame clones only and misses some. The table lists 140,000 to 150,000 clones, roughly 90% of them singletons. The sample consisted of peripheral blood, taken on day 0 of AZD1222 vaccination. The receptors were gathered from an adult in good health.

The V and J genes are TRBV5-1 and TRBJ1-3; 8 nucleotides match TRBD1. Germline-derived CDR1 and CDR2 are SGHRS and YFSETQ. The CDR3 loop spans 15 amino acids. V was clipped by 4 bases and J by 0 bases; unmatched bases: 3. CDR3 in DNA: TGCGCCAGCAGCGCGACAGGGGACTCTGGAAACACCATATATTTT. It encodes CASSATGDSGNTIYF.

This chain links TRBV3-1 (or the pseudogene TRBV3-2) with TRBJ1-2, with 10 bases matching TRBD1. Per germline, CDR1 LGHDT and CDR2 YNNKEL (reference sequence). The length of the CDR3 is 15 residues. V shed 1 base and J 4 bases; nucleotides not matched to a gene: 3. In nucleotides, the CDR3 is TGTGCCAGCAGCCAAGGGGGACAGGGGATCTATGGCTACACCTTC. Translating gives CASSQGGQGIYGYTF.

This chain connects TRBV7-9 to TRBJ1-5; D ambiguous. V lost 1 base to trimming and J lost 10 bases, with 14 bases between them. Germline V gene data show CDR1 as SEHNR and CDR2 as FQNEAQ (reference sequence). This CDR3 is built from 14 residues. CDR3: CASSLDPSGSPQHF. Here the CDR3 DNA reads TGTGCCAGCAGCTTAGATCCGTCCGGGAGCCCCCAGCATTTT.

The chain links TRBV7-2 to TRBJ2-2; weak D call: TRBD2 (6 bases). Germline V CDR1 and CDR2: SGHTA, FQGNSA. The V gene lost 3 bases and the J gene lost 5 bases, with 7 bases spanning the gap. The CDR3 spans 13 residues. CDR3 DNA: TGTGCCAGCAGCTTTGGGGGGACCGGGGAGCTGTTTTTT. Translated, it gives CASSFGGTGELFF.

The chain combines TRBV5-6 with TRBJ2-7; D may be TRBD2 (5 bases). The CDR3 runs to 13 residues. CDR1 and CDR2 (germline): SGHDT, YYEEEE. V was clipped by 6 bases and J by 4 bases, with 14 bases between them. CDR3: CASKIEGRYEQYF. CDR3 DNA sequence: TGTGCCAGCAAAATCGAGGGAAGGTACGAGCAGTACTTC.

This clone showed up just once. The CDR3 protein is CASSFGQPDTQYF. Written as DNA, the CDR3 is TGTGCCAGCAGCTTCGGACAGCCAGATACGCAGTATTTT. This chain links TRBV11-2 with TRBJ2-3, with D tentatively TRBD1 (6 bases). The CDR3 has 13 residues. Germline lookup yields CDR1 SGHAT and CDR2 FQNNGV. V lost 3 bases and J lost 4, with 8 bases in between.

The V and J genes are TRBV4-3 and TRBJ1-1, with a possible D match to TRBD1 (6 bases). V was shortened by 4 bases and J by 4 bases, with 16 bases between the two germline ends. Germline V gene sequence: CDR1 LGHNA, CDR2 YSLEER. The CDR3 is 15 amino acids. CDR3: CASSPRGFPGTEAFF. Here the CDR3 DNA reads TGCGCCAGCAGCCCGAGGGGGTTCCCGGGCACTGAAGCTTTCTTT.

The chain carries TRBV7-2 and TRBJ2-2; 8 positions match TRBD1. The CDR3 sequence is 14 residues long. In germline, CDR1 is SGHTA, CDR2 FQGNSA. J gave up 4 bases and V 3 bases, and 1 base lay outside the gene matches. The CDR3 reads CASSFTGGTGELFF. CDR3 coding DNA: TGTGCCAGCAGCTTCACAGGGGGCACCGGGGAGCTGTTTTTT.

This rearrangement joins TRBV9 to TRBJ1-5, with TRBD1 matching 7 bases. The junction had 2 bases not matched to a gene; V was cut back by 1 base and J by 4 bases. Germline loops: CDR1 SGDLS, CDR2 YYNGEE. The CDR3 has 14 residues. The CDR3 DNA reads TGTGCCAGCAGCGTACAGGGGGGAAATCAGCCCCAGCATTTT. This encodes CASSVQGGNQPQHF. The whole variable domain, filled in from reference TRBV9 and TRBJ1-5, reads DSGVTQTPKHLITATGQRVTLRCSPRSGDLSVYWYQQSLDQGLQFLIQYYNGEERAKGNILERFSAQQFPDLHSELNLSSLELGDSALYFCASSVQGGNQPQHFGDGTRLSIL.

V is TRBV5-1 and J is TRBJ1-1; D perhaps matches TRBD1 (6 bases). This CDR3 is built from 14 residues. From germline, CDR1 is SGHRS and CDR2 YFSETQ. V lost 3 bases and J 5 bases, leaving 14 bases between the germline ends. The CDR3 region has the DNA TGCGCCAGCAGCTCGGGGGCAGGCTGGACTGAAGCTTTCTTT. It specifies CASSSGAGWTEAFF.

The chain couples TRBV11-3 to TRBJ2-2; 9 nucleotides align to TRBD2. The CDR3 contains 15 residues. Trimming removed 5 bases from V and 3 bases from J; junction bases left unmatched: 4. Looked up from germline, CDR1 is SGHNT and CDR2 is YENEEA. CDR3 amino acids: CASSGAGGYTGELFF. CDR3 DNA: TGTGCCAGCAGCGGAGCGGGAGGATACACCGGGGAGCTGTTTTTT. Filled out from reference TRBV11-3 and TRBJ2-2, the complete variable domain reads EAGVVQSPRYKIIEKKQPVAFWCNPISGHNTLYWYLQNLGQGPELLIRYENEEAVDDSQLPKDRFSAERLKGVDSTLKIQPAELGDSAVYLCASSGAGGYTGELFFGEGSRLTVL.

This clone is a singleton in its sample. This CDR3 is CASSPYNEQFF. DNA for the CDR3: TGTGCCAGCAGCCCCTACAATGAGCAGTTCTTC. This chain joins TRBV28 and TRBJ2-1; unclear D gene. CDR3 size: 11 residues. Germline loops: CDR1 MDHEN, CDR2 SYDVKM. Trimming shortened V by 6 bases and J by 2 bases, and 2 bases separated the two germline ends.

The J gene is TRBJ1-4, the V gene TRBV10-3, with 8 nucleotides matching TRBD1. Trimming took 5 bases from V and 14 from J; bases not matched to a gene: 10. Germline CDR1 is ENHRY and CDR2 is SYGVKD. The CDR3 runs 13 residues. The DNA of the CDR3 is TGTGCCATCAGTCCCGGGACAGGAACACGGCTGTTTTTT. Protein: CAISPGTGTRLFF.

V is TRBV5-5 and J is TRBJ2-3; 8 bases match TRBD2. The length of the CDR3 is 18 residues. Germline V gene data show CDR1 as SGHKS and CDR2 as YYEKEE (reference sequence). With 0 bases clipped from V and 0 bases from J, the junction kept 9 bases outside the gene matches. CDR3 amino acids: CASSLAGVIAGSTDTQYF. Written as DNA, the CDR3 is TGTGCCAGCAGCTTGGCTGGGGTGATAGCGGGGAGCACAGATACGCAGTATTTT.

In its sample, this clone was seen once. The rearrangement uses TRBV6-2 or TRBV6-3 and TRBJ2-3, with D possibly matching TRBD1 (5 bases). CDR3 length equals 16 residues. Trimming pared 0 bases from V and 0 bases from J, leaving 10 bases between. Germline V gene data show CDR1 as MNHEY and CDR2 as SVGEGT. This CDR3 reads CASSYSGLPSTDTQYF. The CDR3 DNA reads TGTGCCAGCAGTTACTCGGGGCTACCTAGCACAGATACGCAGTATTTT.

The chain is built from TRBV24-1 and TRBJ1-5, with TRBD1 matching 8 bases. The CDR3 covers 15 residues. J gave up 6 bases and V 2 bases, and 5 bases lay outside the gene matches. Germline CDR1 KGHDR, CDR2 SFDVKD. The CDR3 DNA sequence: TGTGCCACCAGTGATTCAGGACAGGGCACTCAGCCCCAGCATTTT. Protein: CATSDSGQGTQPQHF.

This chain connects TRBV7-9 to TRBJ2-7; tentatively, D is TRBD1 (5 bases). V was pared by 11 bases and J by 2 bases, with 13 bases between. Germline V gives CDR1 SEHNR, CDR2 FQNEAQ (reference sequence). CDR3 size: 12 residues. The CDR3 DNA is TGTGCCGGTTCACAGGAGACCTACGAGCAGTACTTC. Encoded protein: CAGSQETYEQYF.

The chain is built from TRBV2 and TRBJ2-7, with TRBD2 matching over 9 bases. There are 19 residues in the CDR3. Germline assignment: CDR1 SNHLY and CDR2 FYNNEI. J gave up 3 bases and V 6 bases, and 21 bases lay outside the gene matches. The CDR3: CASSARVGTAGGAFYEQYF. CDR3 coding DNA: TGTGCCAGCAGCGCCAGAGTAGGGACAGCGGGGGGTGCCTTCTACGAGCAGTACTTC.

The V call is TRBV7-8, the J call TRBJ2-7; D remains unclear. The CDR3 totals 14 residues. The V gene's germline CDR1 is SGHVS and CDR2 FQNEAQ. The ends were cut back, 4 bases at V and 0 bases at J, with 10 bases in the middle. DNA of the CDR3: TGTGCCAGCAGCTCAGCATCGTTCTCCTACGAGCAGTACTTC. It encodes CASSSASFSYEQYF.

The rearrangement links TRBV5-6 to TRBJ2-1; 8 bases align to TRBD2. V lost 6 bases to trimming and J lost 8 bases; unmatched junction nucleotides: 22. Looked up from germline, CDR1 is SGHDT and CDR2 is YYEEEE. The CDR3 runs 18 residues. CDR3 sequence reads: CASTTRIRLAGDSDEQFF. The DNA of the CDR3 is TGTGCCAGCACCACCAGGATACGGCTAGCGGGTGACTCAGATGAGCAGTTCTTC.

The J gene is TRBJ1-1, the V gene TRBV7-2; TRBD1 agrees at 8 bases. The V gene end was trimmed by 3 bases and the J gene end by 11 bases; junction bases not matched to a gene: 5. CDR3 length: 12 residues. Per the germline V gene, CDR1 is SGHTA and CDR2 is FQGNSA. The CDR3 region is CASSLAGGGAFF. CDR3 DNA: TGTGCCAGCAGCTTGGCAGGGGGCGGGGCTTTCTTT.